These 6 T cell receptor beta chains were sequenced from one sample in a study of CD8 T cells in ankylosing spondylitis. A single record per CDR3 protein comes from TCRdb applying MiXCR to the 5' RACE reads. This sample has about 360,000 distinct CDR3 sequences, with roughly 15% found just once. The material sequenced was blood, either unsorted or a sorted T cell fraction (not recorded which). Source of these receptors: a male donor with ankylosing spondylitis or in good health (not recorded which).

The gene calls are TRBV11-2 and TRBJ2-7; a weak D match, TRBD1 (5 bases). This CDR3 comprises 13 residues. V was cut by 5 bases and J by 2 bases, with 10 bases left in between. CDR1 and CDR2 from the germline V gene are SGHAT and FQNNGV. CDR3 nucleotide sequence: TGTGCCAGCAGCGACCAGGGTACCTACGAGCAGTACTTC. It yields the protein CASSDQGTYEQYF.

This clonotype showed up many times. A read error may produce the germline difference seen at one junction end. The gene calls are TRBV20-1 and TRBJ1-6, with D unresolved. CDR1 is DFQATT, CDR2 SNEGSKA, per germline (reference sequence). This CDR3 is built from 12 residues. The CDR3 sequence: CSARDGNSPLHF. The CDR3 coding sequence is TGCAGTGCCAGAGATGGGAATTCACCCCTCCACTTT.

The chain recombines TRBV28 with TRBJ2-4, with D possibly being TRBD2 (6 bases). This CDR3 comprises 15 residues. Germline assignment: CDR1 MDHEN and CDR2 SYDVKM. V was shortened by 5 bases and J by 9 bases, with 20 bases between the two germline ends. The CDR3 spells CASSPLGEDRPIQYF. The CDR3 DNA reads TGTGCCAGCAGTCCTCTGGGGGAGGACCGGCCCATTCAGTACTTC.

V usage is TRBV7-9 and J usage is TRBJ1-1; 9 nucleotides align to TRBD1. CDR3 length: 16 residues. V lost 1 base and J lost 4; bases outside the gene matches: 7. Per the germline V gene, CDR1 is SEHNR and CDR2 is FQNEAQ (reference sequence). CDR3 region: CASSLGTGAPSTEAFF. As DNA, the CDR3 is TGTGCCAGCAGCTTAGGGACAGGGGCCCCGAGCACTGAAGCTTTCTTT.

This clonotype was seen a few times. The V call is TRBV19, the J call TRBJ1-2; 7 bases fit TRBD1. The ends lost 7 bases at V and 8 bases at J; junction bases unmatched: 10. The germline gives CDR1 LNHDA, CDR2 SQIVND (reference sequence). The CDR3 runs to 13 residues. This chain's CDR3 is CASTDGTVVGYTF. CDR3 sequence (DNA): TGTGCCAGTACCGATGGGACAGTAGTAGGCTACACCTTC.

The rearrangement joins TRBV19 to TRBJ2-1; 9 nucleotides match TRBD1. CDR3 size: 14 residues. The V segment lost 3 bases and the J segment 6 bases; nucleotides outside the gene matches: 3. Germline CDR1 and CDR2: LNHDA and SQIVND (reference sequence). CDR3 region: CASSMGQGPNEQFF. DNA of the CDR3: TGTGCCAGTAGTATGGGACAGGGTCCCAATGAGCAGTTCTTC.